A selection of T cell receptor beta chains follows, all from one sample in a study of shared clonotypes between healthy human individuals. Only in-frame clones appear in the TCRdb table, and some are missing; sequencing was by immunoSEQ multiplex PCR. Of more than 2 million clones listed, 90% to 96% are singletons. Sequencing used naive CD4+ T cells sorted from blood. The receptors shown here come from a man aged 18 to 30 in good health. The conserved cysteine and the conserved F or W are not part of the CDR3 here. The D gene is left open where the match is weak.

v_call	j_call	d_call	cdr3_aa
TRBV18	TRBJ2-7	TRBD1	ASSPDRANYEQY
TRBV30	TRBJ1-1	NA	AWSNLEASNTEAF
TRBV6-1	TRBJ1-5	NA	ASDEEFYSNQPQH
TRBV9	TRBJ1-1	NA	ASSVGYQGAF
TRBV7-2	TRBJ2-3	TRBD2	ASSLLSGRADTQY
TRBV6-6	TRBJ2-5	NA	ASSTGTEGTQY
TRBV6-6	TRBJ2-7	NA	ASSYRGAGHYEQY
TRBV9	TRBJ1-3	NA	ASSLGPLNTIY
TRBV6-1	TRBJ2-3	TRBD2	ASSLTGGDTQY
TRBV25-1	TRBJ2-2	NA	ASSEGPGELF
TRBV25-1	TRBJ2-5	TRBD2	ASGRAGTSGQETQY
TRBV2	TRBJ2-7	TRBD2	AGKTSGSYEQY
TRBV7-2	TRBJ2-2	TRBD2	ASSLDGTSRAGELF
TRBV6-6	TRBJ2-3	TRBD1	ASSLQGSADTQY
TRBV29-1	TRBJ1-2	TRBD1	SVRGTGAYGYT
TRBV5-1	TRBJ2-3	TRBD2	ASSFFLAGHTDTQY
TRBV4-1	TRBJ1-2	NA	ASSQGGTVKAYGYT
TRBV11-3	TRBJ2-7	NA	ASLGVLKFYEQY
TRBV18	TRBJ1-1	NA	ASSPKNTENTEAF
TRBV6-1	TRBJ1-3	NA	ASSEGGSGGNTIY
TRBV15	TRBJ1-2	TRBD1	ATNRPGQGRGYT
TRBV11-3	TRBJ2-3	NA	ASSLGAASTDTQY
TRBV5-4	TRBJ2-2	TRBD1	ASSSRDRITGELF
TRBV11-2	TRBJ1-5	NA	ASSSGPINQPQH
TRBV4-1	TRBJ1-1	NA	ASSQEGPGNTEAF
TRBV6-6	TRBJ1-4	NA	ASSYSQGTNEKLF
TRBV5-1	TRBJ2-7	TRBD2	ASSLAGTSGVQY
TRBV4-1	TRBJ2-5	TRBD2	ASSGTASGGPQETQY
TRBV27	TRBJ1-2	NA	ASSLSGGAGVTYGYT
TRBV5-4	TRBJ1-2	NA	ASSLVLTVNYGYT
TRBV19	TRBJ1-1	TRBD1	ASSIDRGTEAF
TRBV6-6	TRBJ1-2	NA	ASSLGTSPKDGYT
TRBV6-6	TRBJ2-7	NA	ASTVRGAAYEQY
TRBV5-1	TRBJ1-1	NA	ASRLDSQGEAF
TRBV30	TRBJ1-5	NA	AWSVLENQPQH
TRBV9	TRBJ2-2	NA	ASSVGTGTGELF
TRBV7-9	TRBJ1-4	TRBD1	ASSRGQASNEKLF
TRBV7-9	TRBJ1-5	NA	ASSLDGNQPQH
TRBV5-6	TRBJ1-6	TRBD1	ASSPGQGGSPLH
TRBV6-5	TRBJ1-5	NA	ASSRMNSNQPQH
TRBV5-6	NA	NA	ASSPLGLAPYEQY
TRBV20-1	TRBJ1-2	NA	SAREDYGYT
TRBV7-2	TRBJ2-7	NA	ASSSLVASLEQY
TRBV5-6	TRBJ2-1	TRBD2	ASSLSGRADPAHEQF
TRBV30	TRBJ2-2	NA	AWSWQGSGELF
TRBV5-1	TRBJ2-1	TRBD1	ASSWDRISYNEQF
TRBV4-3	TRBJ1-2	NA	ASSQGRTVSGYT
TRBV5-4	TRBJ1-2	NA	ASSQGQSNYGYT
TRBV6-5	TRBJ1-2	NA	ASVSNNYGYT
TRBV29-1	TRBJ2-7	NA	SVGLGLQAYEQY
TRBV2	TRBJ2-7	NA	ASSEGGGEQY